This T cell receptor (beta chain) emerged from a study of blood T cell repertoires in COVID-19. In the study overall: Acute and convalescent COVID-19 specimens originated in the United States, Italy and Spain. Sources were T cells, B-cell-depleted T cells, or PBMCs; the material itself was cDNA or gDNA.

Authors' data handling: Scientists estimated how many nucleated cells there were by amplifying reference gene primers. Generated by immunoSEQ multiplex PCR, the TCRdb table keeps only in-frame clones and is missing some. V and J calls and clone size are as listed in that table; D and trimming were resolved from the DNA. The table lists roughly 85,000 clones, roughly 80% of them singletons. CDR1 KGHSH and CDR2 LQKENI come from the germline V gene. The V end lost 3 bases, the J end lost 1 base, and 9 bases lay between the germline ends. The CDR3 is 14 amino acids. This sequence originates from a human donor in a cohort sampled during active COVID-19. The chain couples TRBV18 to TRBJ2-5; D is possibly TRBD1 (6 bases). The sequencing input was peripheral blood. CDR3 amino acids: CASSPRTVQETQYF. For the CDR3, the DNA is TGTGCCAGCTCACCCCGGACAGTCCAAGAGACCCAGTACTTC. Complete variable domain (other parts from reference TRBV18 and TRBJ2-5): NAGVMQNPRHLVRRRGQEARLRCSPMKGHSHVYWYRQLPEEGLKFMVYLQKENIIDESGMPKERFSAEFPKEGPSILRIQQVVRGDSAAYFCASSPRTVQETQYFGPGTRLLVL.